The present T cell receptor beta chain was sequenced within a study of CD8+CD57+ T cells in acquired aplastic anemia. The authors sequenced patients whose flow cytometry had shown CD8+CD57+ cell expansion. Genomic DNA, serving as template, underwent TCR beta VDJ and CDR3 profiling. In TCRdb, the reads were re-called with MiXCR into one record per CDR3 protein. The table has over 150,000 distinct CDR3 sequences, over 55% seen once. V lost 6 bases, J lost 2 bases, and 17 bases lay in between. The CDR3 has 15 residues. Looked up from germline, CDR1 is MRHNA and CDR2 is SNTAGT. Overall study results and limits: Patients and healthy controls showed no significant CD8+ Simpson's diversity difference.

As for this clonotype: Its antigen remains unidentified.

The sample comprised sorted CD4+, CD8+, or CD8+CD57+ T cells (not recorded which) from PBMCs. This TCR was sampled from a human donor with aplastic anemia. V and J are TRBV6-4 and TRBJ2-7; no definite D call. The CDR3 DNA reads TGTGCCAGCAGGCGCGAGGCTTACGGAACCTACGAGCAGTACTTC. The encoded protein is CASRREAYGTYEQYF.